Detailed here is one T cell receptor (beta chain). The data are from a study of blood T cell repertoires in COVID-19. About the research overall: Samples of COVID-19 (acute and convalescent) were obtained from the United States, Italy and Spain. Sample material is recorded as cDNA or gDNA derived from T cells, B-cell-depleted T cells, or PBMCs.

Authors' analysis steps: Reference gene primers were amplified, and this amplification served to estimate nucleated cell counts. Clones were sequenced by immunoSEQ multiplex PCR, and TCRdb holds only the in-frame ones, with some missing. The V and J calls and the clone size are those of that table, but D and trimming were determined from the DNA. The repertoire has about 88,000 clones, around 90% of them found once; the top ten carry roughly 15%. This CDR3 comprises 17 residues. The J segment lost 2 bases and the V segment lost 0 bases, leaving 10 bases of the junction unmatched. Germline assignment: CDR1 SGHRS and CDR2 YFSETQ.

This clonotype was sampled from a male donor with acute or convalescent COVID-19. V gene TRBV5-1 combines with J gene TRBJ2-7, with 8 nucleotides matching TRBD1. Sequencing used peripheral blood. CDR3 residues: CASSLASGDRWAYEQYF. The CDR3 DNA follows: TGCGCCAGCAGCTTGGCGTCGGGGGACAGGTGGGCCTACGAGCAGTACTTC.